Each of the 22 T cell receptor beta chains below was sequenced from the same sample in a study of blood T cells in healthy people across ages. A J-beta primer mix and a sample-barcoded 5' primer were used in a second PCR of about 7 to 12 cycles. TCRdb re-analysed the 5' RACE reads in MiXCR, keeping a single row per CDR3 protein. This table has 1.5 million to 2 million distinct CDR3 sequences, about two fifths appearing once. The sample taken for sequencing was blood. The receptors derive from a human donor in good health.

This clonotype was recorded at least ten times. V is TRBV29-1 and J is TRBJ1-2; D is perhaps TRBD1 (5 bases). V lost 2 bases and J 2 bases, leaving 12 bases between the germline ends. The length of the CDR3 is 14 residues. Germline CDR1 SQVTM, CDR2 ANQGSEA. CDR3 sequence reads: CSVESVSGNYGYTF. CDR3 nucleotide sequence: TGCAGCGTTGAAAGTGTCTCAGGGAACTATGGCTACACCTTC.

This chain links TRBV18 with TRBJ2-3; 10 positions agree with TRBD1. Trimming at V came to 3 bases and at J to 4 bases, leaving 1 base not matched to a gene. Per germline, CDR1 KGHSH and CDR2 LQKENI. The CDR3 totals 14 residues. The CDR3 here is CASSPGTGADTQYF. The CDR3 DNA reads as TGTGCCAGCTCACCCGGGACAGGGGCAGATACGCAGTATTTT. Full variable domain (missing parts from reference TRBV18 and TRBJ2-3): NAGVMQNPRHLVRRRGQEARLRCSPMKGHSHVYWYRQLPEEGLKFMVYLQKENIIDESGMPKERFSAEFPKEGPSILRIQQVVRGDSAAYFCASSPGTGADTQYFGPGTRLTVL.

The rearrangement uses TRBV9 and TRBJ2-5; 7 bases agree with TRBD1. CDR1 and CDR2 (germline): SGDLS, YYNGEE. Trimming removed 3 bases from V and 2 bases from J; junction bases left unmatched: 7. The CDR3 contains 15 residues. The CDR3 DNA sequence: TGTGCCAGCAGCGCCCAGGGGACAGCACAAGAGACCCAGTACTTC. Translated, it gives CASSAQGTAQETQYF.

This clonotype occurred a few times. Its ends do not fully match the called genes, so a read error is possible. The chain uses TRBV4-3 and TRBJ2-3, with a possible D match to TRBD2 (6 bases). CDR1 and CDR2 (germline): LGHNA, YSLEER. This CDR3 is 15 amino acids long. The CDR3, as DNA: TGTGCCAGCAGCCAAGAGGGACTGGGCACAGATACGCAGTATTTT. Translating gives CASSQEGLGTDTQYF.

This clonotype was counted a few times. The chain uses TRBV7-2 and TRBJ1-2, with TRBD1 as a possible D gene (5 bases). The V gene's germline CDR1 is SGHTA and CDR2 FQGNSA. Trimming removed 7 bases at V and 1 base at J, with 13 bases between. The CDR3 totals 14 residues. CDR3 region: CASTEGPFNYGYTF. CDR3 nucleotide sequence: TGTGCCAGCACCGAGGGACCCTTTAACTATGGCTACACCTTC.

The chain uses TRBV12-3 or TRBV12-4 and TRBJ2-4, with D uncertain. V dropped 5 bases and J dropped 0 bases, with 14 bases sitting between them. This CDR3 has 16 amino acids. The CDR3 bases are TGTGCCAGCAGTCGCCGCGGCGGAGTAGCCAAAAACATTCAGTACTTC. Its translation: CASSRRGGVAKNIQYF.

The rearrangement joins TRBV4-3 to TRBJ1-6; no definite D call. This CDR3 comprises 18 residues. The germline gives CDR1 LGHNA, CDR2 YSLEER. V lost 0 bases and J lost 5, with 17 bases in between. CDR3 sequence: CASSQDPWTLTDNSPLHF. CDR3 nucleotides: TGCGCCAGCAGCCAAGATCCTTGGACCTTGACGGATAATTCACCCCTCCACTTT.

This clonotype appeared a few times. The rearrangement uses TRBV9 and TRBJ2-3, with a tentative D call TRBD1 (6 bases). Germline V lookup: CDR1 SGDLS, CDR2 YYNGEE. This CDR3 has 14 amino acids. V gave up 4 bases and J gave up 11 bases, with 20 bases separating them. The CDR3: CASSRDMSFFMQYF. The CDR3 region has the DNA TGTGCCAGCAGCCGGGACATGTCCTTTTTTATGCAGTATTTT.

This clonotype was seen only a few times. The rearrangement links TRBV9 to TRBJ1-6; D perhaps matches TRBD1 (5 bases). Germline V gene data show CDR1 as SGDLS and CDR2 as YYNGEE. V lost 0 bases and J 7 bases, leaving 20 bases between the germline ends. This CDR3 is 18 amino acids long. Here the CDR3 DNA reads TGTGCCAGCAGCGTAGGCATCGGGAATTGGGGCATCAATTCACCCCTCCACTTT. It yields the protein CASSVGIGNWGINSPLHF.

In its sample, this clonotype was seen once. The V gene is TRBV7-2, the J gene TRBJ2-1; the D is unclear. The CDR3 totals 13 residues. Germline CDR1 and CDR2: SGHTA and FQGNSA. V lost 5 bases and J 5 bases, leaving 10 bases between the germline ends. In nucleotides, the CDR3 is TGTGCCAGCAGCCATTCGTCAAACAATGAGCAGTTCTTC. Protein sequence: CASSHSSNNEQFF.

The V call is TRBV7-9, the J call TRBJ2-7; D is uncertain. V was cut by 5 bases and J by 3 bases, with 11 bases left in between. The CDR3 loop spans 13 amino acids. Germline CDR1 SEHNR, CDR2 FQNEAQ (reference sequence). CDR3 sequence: CASSASNDYEQYF. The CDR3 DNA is TGTGCCAGCAGCGCCTCAAATGACTACGAGCAGTACTTC. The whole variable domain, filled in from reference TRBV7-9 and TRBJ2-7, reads DTGVSQNPRHKITKRGQNVTFRCDPISEHNRLYWYRQTLGQGPEFLTYFQNEAQLEKSRLLSDRFSAERPKGSFSTLEIQRTEQGDSAMYLCASSASNDYEQYFGPGTRLTVT.

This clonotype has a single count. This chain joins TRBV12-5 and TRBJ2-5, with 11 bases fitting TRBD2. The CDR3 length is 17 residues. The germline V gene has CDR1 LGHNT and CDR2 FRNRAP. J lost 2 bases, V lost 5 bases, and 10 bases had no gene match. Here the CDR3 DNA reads TGTGCTAGTGGTCCCTCAACCGGGACTAGCGGACAAGAGACCCAGTACTTC. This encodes CASGPSTGTSGQETQYF.

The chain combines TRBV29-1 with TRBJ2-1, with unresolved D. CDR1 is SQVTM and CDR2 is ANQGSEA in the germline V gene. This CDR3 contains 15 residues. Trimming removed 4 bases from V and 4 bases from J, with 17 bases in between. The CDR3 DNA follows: TGCAGCGTTGGTGGCAGGCCCCCTCCTTACAATGAGCAGTTCTTC. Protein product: CSVGGRPPPYNEQFF.

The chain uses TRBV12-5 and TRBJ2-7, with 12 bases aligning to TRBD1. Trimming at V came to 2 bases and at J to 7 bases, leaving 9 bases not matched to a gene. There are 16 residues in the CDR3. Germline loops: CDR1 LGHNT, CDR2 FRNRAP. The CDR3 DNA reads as TGTGCTAGTGGTTTGCCGCCGGGACAGGGGGCCGGGGAGCAGTACTTC. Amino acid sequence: CASGLPPGQGAGEQYF.

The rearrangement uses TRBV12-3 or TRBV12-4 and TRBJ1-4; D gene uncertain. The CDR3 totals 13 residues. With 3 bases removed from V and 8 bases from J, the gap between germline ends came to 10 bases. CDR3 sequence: CASSLSFGEKLFF. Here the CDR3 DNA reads TGTGCCAGCAGTTTGAGTTTCGGGGAAAAACTGTTTTTT.

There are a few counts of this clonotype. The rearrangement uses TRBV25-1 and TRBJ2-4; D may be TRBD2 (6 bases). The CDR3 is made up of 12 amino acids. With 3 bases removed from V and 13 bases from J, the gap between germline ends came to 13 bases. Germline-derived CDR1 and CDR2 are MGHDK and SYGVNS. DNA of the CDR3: TGTGCCAGCAGTGATCTATGGGAGGAGCAGTACTTC. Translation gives CASSDLWEEQYF.

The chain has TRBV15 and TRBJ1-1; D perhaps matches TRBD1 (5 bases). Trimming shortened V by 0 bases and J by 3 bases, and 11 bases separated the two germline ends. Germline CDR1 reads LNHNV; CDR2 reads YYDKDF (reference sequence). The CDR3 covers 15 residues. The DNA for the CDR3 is TGTGCCACCAGCAGAGATAGGGGAAAGGACACTGAAGCTTTCTTT. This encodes CATSRDRGKDTEAFF.

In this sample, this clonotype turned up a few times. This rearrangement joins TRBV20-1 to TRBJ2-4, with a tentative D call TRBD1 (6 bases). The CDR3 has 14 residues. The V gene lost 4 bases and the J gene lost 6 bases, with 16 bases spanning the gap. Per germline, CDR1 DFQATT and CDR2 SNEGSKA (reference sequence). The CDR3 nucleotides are TGCAGTGCTACCCTAAGTTCAGGGGTAAACATTCAGTACTTC. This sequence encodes CSATLSSGVNIQYF.

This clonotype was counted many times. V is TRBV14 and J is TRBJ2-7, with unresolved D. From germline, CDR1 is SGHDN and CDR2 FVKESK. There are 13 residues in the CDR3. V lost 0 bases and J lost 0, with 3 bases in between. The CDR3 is CASSQESSYEQYF. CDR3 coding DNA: TGTGCCAGCAGCCAAGAAAGCTCCTACGAGCAGTACTTC.

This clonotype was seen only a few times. The CDR3 DNA reads as TGCAGTGCACCGGGACAGGCAGGCAAAATCCAAGAGACCCAGTACTTC. Translation: CSAPGQAGKIQETQYF. The chain uses TRBV20-1 and TRBJ2-5, with 8 positions matching TRBD1. This CDR3 contains 16 residues. The germline gives CDR1 DFQATT, CDR2 SNEGSKA (reference sequence). The trim removed 6 bases at V and 1 base at J, leaving 13 bases unmatched.

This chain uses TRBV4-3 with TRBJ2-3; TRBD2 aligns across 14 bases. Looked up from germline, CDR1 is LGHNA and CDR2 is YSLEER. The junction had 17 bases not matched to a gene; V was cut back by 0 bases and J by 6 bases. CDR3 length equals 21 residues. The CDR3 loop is CASSQDVAPGLAGGIFDTQYF. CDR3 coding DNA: TGCGCCAGCAGCCAAGATGTAGCACCCGGACTAGCGGGGGGCATATTCGATACGCAGTATTTT.

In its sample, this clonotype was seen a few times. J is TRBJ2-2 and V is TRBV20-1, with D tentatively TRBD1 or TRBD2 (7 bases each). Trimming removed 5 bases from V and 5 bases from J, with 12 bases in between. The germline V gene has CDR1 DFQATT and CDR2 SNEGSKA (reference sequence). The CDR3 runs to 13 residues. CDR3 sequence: CSAGRGGTGELFF. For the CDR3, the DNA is TGCAGTGCTGGCAGGGGGGGGACCGGGGAGCTGTTTTTT.